The entry below gives a single TCR beta chain sequence along with its context. These data belong to a study of CD4 and CD8 cells across lung adenocarcinoma regions. This CDR3 region has 15 residues. Germline CDR1 reads MNHNS; CDR2 reads SASEGT. Trimming removed 6 bases from V and 12 bases from J; junction bases left unmatched: 16. TCRdb independently ran MiXCR on the PCR reads; one entry per CDR3 protein. The sample yields about 25,000 distinct CDR3 sequences, 50% to 55% seen once. Localized lung adenocarcinoma, a non-small cell lung cancer, affected the donors. This sequence was found in a male donor with lung adenocarcinoma. The CD4 and CD8 labels of this study may be unreliable. The genes are TRBV6-1 and TRBJ2-3; 9 bases fit TRBD2. The specimen sequenced was CD8+ T cells from the center of a lung tumor. The DNA for the CDR3 is TGTGCCAGCAGCCCGCCTAATAGCGGGAGAAATATTCAGTATTTT. Protein product: CASSPPNSGRNIQYF.